One T cell receptor (beta chain) is described in this entry. Its cognate antigen has yet to be identified. No much larger clone is present one base from it, and per-base qualities are unavailable. This sample was taken from a study of technical replicates of blood from several donors (dated by TCRdb to about 2017). The protocol used for the library was the immunoSEQ multiplex PCR assay. TCRdb obtained this table from immuneACCESS and retained in-frame rearrangements with V and J assigned. These tables miss some clones; where compared with another copy, unresolved V genes account for less than half of the shortfall, and the remainder is unexplained. The sample table shows 55,000 to 75,000 clones, and 85% to 95% are seen once. The ten largest make up about 2.9% of the sample. This clonotype was obtained from a human donor in good health. Some clones in this sample may be carry-over from other donors' samples. The sample taken for sequencing was PBMCs.

This receptor carries the CDR3 CASSFWGTATNYGYTF. The nucleotide sequence is TGTGCCAGCAGCTTTTGGGGGACAGCAACTAACTATGGCTACACCTTC. The V gene is TRBV5-6 and the J gene is TRBJ1-2, with TRBD1 identical over 7 junction bases. From the cysteine through the phenylalanine, the CDR3 covers 16 amino acids. The read is trimmed to its CDR3 DNA, 48 bases read in frame from base 1. Compared with germline, V lacks 2 bases and J lacks 0 bases; bases without a gene match: 7. CDR1 and CDR2 are read off the germline V gene as SGHDT and YYEEEE.